Presented here are 23 T cell receptor beta chains from one specimen sequenced in a study of T cell responses to AZD1222 COVID-19 vaccine. Method: immunoSEQ multiplex PCR; TCRdb's copy keeps in-frame clones and lacks some. The sample shows 100,000 to 150,000 clones, 92% of them seen only once. The starting material was peripheral blood, obtained on day 0 of AZD1222 vaccination. These receptors were collected from an adult in good health.

The chain couples TRBV7-9 to TRBJ1-6; D not certain. The V and J ends lost 4 bases and 0 bases respectively, with 10 bases between them. CDR1 SEHNR and CDR2 FQNEAQ come from the germline V gene (reference sequence). This CDR3 comprises 16 residues. In DNA form, the CDR3 reads TGTGCCAGCAGCTCCCGGGAGAGCTCCTATAATTCACCCCTCCACTTT. This sequence encodes CASSSRESSYNSPLHF.

The genes are TRBV7-8 and TRBJ2-1; TRBD2 aligns across 9 bases. This CDR3 contains 15 residues. Germline V lookup: CDR1 SGHVS, CDR2 FQNEAQ. Trimming took 1 base from V and 7 from J; bases not matched to a gene: 5. The DNA for the CDR3 is TGTGCCAGCAGCTTAGGCGCGGGAGGGCCTAATGAGCAGTTCTTC. Translation gives CASSLGAGGPNEQFF.

The chain joins TRBV11-2 to TRBJ2-7, with D uncertain. Looked up from germline, CDR1 is SGHAT and CDR2 is FQNNGV. The CDR3 totals 14 residues. The V gene lost 4 bases and the J gene lost 5 bases, with 15 bases spanning the gap. In DNA, the CDR3 is TGTGCCAGCAGCTCAAACCCGACGATCCACGAGCAGTACTTC. This gives the protein CASSSNPTIHEQYF.

The sample holds a few counts of this clone. CDR3 bases: TGTGCCTGGAGCAACACCGGCTCCTACAATGAGCAGTTCTTC. Translating it yields CAWSNTGSYNEQFF. The V call is TRBV30, the J call TRBJ2-1; D unresolved. V dropped 3 bases and J dropped 0 bases, with 9 bases sitting between them. The CDR3 loop spans 14 amino acids. The germline gives CDR1 GTSNPN, CDR2 SVGIG (reference sequence).

The V gene is TRBV5-1, the J gene TRBJ2-1, with 7 nucleotides matching TRBD2. CDR1 and CDR2 from the germline V gene are SGHRS and YFSETQ. The CDR3 runs to 12 residues. The ends lost 5 bases at V and 12 bases at J; junction bases unmatched: 8. The CDR3: CASSMPSGGQFF. CDR3 sequence (DNA): TGCGCCAGCAGTATGCCGTCGGGAGGGCAGTTCTTC.

The chain employs TRBV7-9 and TRBJ1-1; 12 bases are shared with TRBD1. There are 19 residues in the CDR3. CDR1 and CDR2 from the germline V gene are SEHNR and FQNEAQ (reference sequence). V trimming: 3 bases; J trimming: 3 bases; junction bases outside the gene matches: 14. The CDR3 protein is CASSFWWGTGGLGDTEAFF. In nucleotides, the CDR3 is TGTGCCAGCAGCTTTTGGTGGGGGACAGGGGGCCTAGGTGACACTGAAGCTTTCTTT.

This chain joins TRBV5-1 and TRBJ1-3; a weak D match, TRBD1 (5 bases). V gave up 4 bases and J gave up 0 bases, with 14 bases separating them. Per germline, CDR1 SGHRS and CDR2 YFSETQ. The CDR3 loop spans 16 amino acids. The CDR3 region is CASSRGPGGSGNTIYF. CDR3 sequence (DNA): TGCGCCAGCAGCCGGGGCCCGGGAGGCTCTGGAAACACCATATATTTT.

The chain has TRBV5-1 and TRBJ2-1, with D tentatively TRBD2 (7 bases). CDR1 and CDR2 from the germline V gene are SGHRS and YFSETQ. V lost 3 bases to trimming and J lost 1 base, with 20 bases between them. CDR3 length: 18 residues. CDR3 region: CASSSLRGAASSYNEQFF. The CDR3 DNA reads as TGCGCCAGCAGCTCCCTTCGGGGGGCGGCAAGTTCCTACAATGAGCAGTTCTTC.

The rearrangement links TRBV15 to TRBJ1-4; TRBD1 is a possible D gene (5 bases). The CDR3 is 15 amino acids. The germline CDR1 and CDR2 sequences are LNHNV and YYDKDF (reference sequence). V was shortened by 5 bases and J by 3 bases, with 13 bases between the two germline ends. CDR3 loop: CATSEGPWANEKLFF. The CDR3 nucleotides read TGTGCCACCAGCGAGGGACCATGGGCTAATGAAAAACTGTTTTTT.

The CDR3 spells CSGRDNEQFF. CDR3 bases: TGCAGTGGTAGGGACAATGAGCAGTTCTTC. J is TRBJ2-1 and V is TRBV20-1, with unresolved D. Trimming removed 7 bases from V and 5 bases from J, with 6 bases in between. CDR1 and CDR2 from the germline V gene are DFQATT and SNEGSKA (reference sequence). The length of the CDR3 is 10 residues.

The chain links TRBV4-1 to TRBJ2-5; unclear D gene. Trimming removed 1 base from V and 3 bases from J, with 9 bases in between. Germline V lookup: CDR1 MGHRA, CDR2 YSYEKL. The CDR3 spans 14 residues. Written as DNA, the CDR3 is TGCGCCAGCAGCCAAGCAACTGCTGAAGAGACCCAGTACTTC. Amino acids: CASSQATAEETQYF.

This chain joins TRBV19 and TRBJ1-2; D is ambiguous. CDR3 length equals 12 residues. V lost 4 bases, J lost 8 bases, and 11 bases lay in between. The V gene's germline CDR1 is LNHDA and CDR2 SQIVND (reference sequence). CDR3: CASSSWARGYTF. As DNA, the CDR3 is TGTGCCAGTAGTAGCTGGGCCAGAGGCTACACCTTC.

The genes are TRBV7-9 and TRBJ1-2; weak D call: TRBD1 (6 bases). Trimming took 0 bases from V and 2 from J, leaving 13 bases between them. Germline-derived CDR1 and CDR2 are SEHNR and FQNEAQ (reference sequence). The CDR3 totals 16 residues. This CDR3 reads CASSLAGQHFNYGYTF. CDR3 DNA sequence: TGTGCCAGCAGCTTAGCTGGACAGCATTTCAACTATGGCTACACCTTC.

This sequence joins TRBV7-9 and TRBJ2-7; D may be TRBD2 (7 bases). The CDR3 is 11 amino acids. Germline V gene data show CDR1 as SEHNR and CDR2 as FQNEAQ (reference sequence). The CDR3 DNA is TGTGTCGGGGGGCCCATCTACGAGCAGTACTTC. Amino acid sequence: CVGGPIYEQYF.

The V call is TRBV15, the J call TRBJ2-5; perhaps TRBD2 as D (7 bases). The germline V gene has CDR1 LNHNV and CDR2 YYDKDF (reference sequence). Between the trimmed V and J ends, which lost 4 bases and 5 bases, there was a span of 14 bases. The CDR3 is 14 amino acids. The CDR3 DNA reads as TGTGCCACCAGCACCCTGGGGGGGCGGGAGACCCAGTACTTC. This sequence encodes CATSTLGGRETQYF.

CDR3 region: CASSLQGTYNEQFF. The DNA of the CDR3 is TGCGCCAGCAGCTTACAGGGAACCTACAATGAGCAGTTCTTC. The gene calls are TRBV5-1 and TRBJ2-1, with D perhaps matching TRBD1 (6 bases). The CDR3 sequence is 14 residues long. CDR1 and CDR2 (germline): SGHRS, YFSETQ. The germline V and J ends were trimmed by 2 bases and 2 bases, with 8 bases remaining between them.

The CDR3 region is CASSLDIYGYTF. As DNA, the CDR3 is TGTGCCAGCAGCTTGGACATCTATGGCTACACCTTC. This sequence joins TRBV5-6 and TRBJ1-2; D is ambiguous. The germline V gene has CDR1 SGHDT and CDR2 YYEEEE. The V gene lost 0 bases and the J gene lost 4 bases, with 4 bases spanning the gap. CDR3 length: 12 amino acids.

This chain connects TRBV19 to TRBJ1-5; D is uncertain. This CDR3 has 13 amino acids. V was trimmed by 5 bases and J by 4 bases, leaving 9 bases between them. Germline CDR1 and CDR2: LNHDA and SQIVND (reference sequence). CDR3 region: CASSQTPNQPQHF. The CDR3 DNA is TGTGCCAGTAGTCAGACACCTAATCAGCCCCAGCATTTT.

This chain uses TRBV24-1 with TRBJ2-1; D unresolved. Germline lookup yields CDR1 KGHDR and CDR2 SFDVKD. The CDR3 is 11 residues long. The V gene lost 7 bases and the J gene lost 5 bases, with 5 bases spanning the gap. Here the CDR3 reads CATSRDNEQFF. CDR3 DNA sequence: TGTGCCACCAGCCGGGACAATGAGCAGTTCTTC.

The count of this clone is one. The chain employs TRBV7-9 and TRBJ2-7; 9 nucleotides match TRBD1. The germline V gene encodes CDR1 SEHNR and CDR2 FQNEAQ (reference sequence). The CDR3 has 15 residues. The trim removed 6 bases at V and 6 bases at J, leaving 12 bases unmatched. This CDR3 is CASRDTGTGYSEQYF. Written as DNA, the CDR3 is TGTGCCAGCAGGGATACCGGGACAGGGTACTCCGAGCAGTACTTC.

Only one count was recorded for this clone. The CDR3 nucleotides read TGTGCCAGCTCACTCCAGGGGGCAGGAACCGGGGAGCTGTTTTTT. It is translated as CASSLQGAGTGELFF. V usage is TRBV18 and J usage is TRBJ2-2; TRBD1 agrees at 8 bases. The CDR3 runs to 15 residues. V lost 4 bases to trimming and J lost 5 bases; unmatched junction nucleotides: 6. Germline values: CDR1 KGHSH, CDR2 LQKENI.

This clone was seen only once. The rearrangement uses TRBV4-1 and TRBJ1-4; 9 nucleotides match TRBD1. V was clipped by 2 bases and J by 8 bases; unmatched bases: 6. This CDR3 spans 15 amino acids. Germline V gene lookup returns CDR1 MGHRA and CDR2 YSYEKL. The CDR3: CASSQTGGSREKLFF. CDR3 DNA: TGCGCCAGCAGCCAAACAGGGGGCTCAAGGGAAAAACTGTTTTTT.

V usage is TRBV28 and J usage is TRBJ2-1; 8 bases map to TRBD2. After removal of 4 bases from V and 15 bases from J, the junction contained 14 bases not matched to a gene. CDR3 length: 14 amino acids. Germline assignment: CDR1 MDHEN and CDR2 SYDVKM. CDR3 sequence: CASSSPGGVRQGFF. CDR3 nucleotides: TGTGCCAGCAGTTCCCCCGGGGGGGTGAGACAAGGGTTCTTC.